This entry concerns a single T cell receptor (beta chain). Its antigen is not identified. The CDR3 runs 14 residues. Germline V gene lookup returns CDR1 MNHEY and CDR2 SMNVEV (reference sequence). The germline V and J ends were trimmed by 10 bases and 4 bases, with 17 bases remaining between them. This sample was taken from a study of shared clonotypes between healthy human individuals. Overall study results and limits: Genetic and exposure-history diversity was limited by the few donors.

Profiling relied on immunoSEQ multiplex PCR, and the TCRdb table lists in-frame clones only, not all of them. The sample holds around 1 million clones, around three quarters seen once. CD4+ cells were split into CD45RA+ naive and CD45RA-negative memory subsets. The sequence was obtained from a man aged 18 to 29 in good health. Sequencing was done on a sample of memory CD4+ T cells sorted from blood. Specified subset: CD45RA-negative fraction. The chain recombines TRBV27 with TRBJ1-3, with D maybe TRBD1 (6 bases). CDR3 amino acids: CATWTAKSGNTIYF. The CDR3 bases are TGTGCCACCTGGACAGCGAAGTCCGGAAACACCATATATTTT.